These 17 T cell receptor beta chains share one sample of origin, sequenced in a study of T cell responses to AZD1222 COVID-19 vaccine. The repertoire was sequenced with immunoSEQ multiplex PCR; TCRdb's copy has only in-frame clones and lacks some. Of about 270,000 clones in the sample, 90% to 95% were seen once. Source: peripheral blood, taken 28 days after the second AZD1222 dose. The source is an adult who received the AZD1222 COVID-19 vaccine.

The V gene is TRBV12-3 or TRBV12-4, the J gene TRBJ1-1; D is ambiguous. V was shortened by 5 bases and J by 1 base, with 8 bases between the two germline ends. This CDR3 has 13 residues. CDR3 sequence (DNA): TGTGCCAGCAGTCTTAGACGGAACACTGAAGCTTTCTTT. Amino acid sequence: CASSLRRNTEAFF.

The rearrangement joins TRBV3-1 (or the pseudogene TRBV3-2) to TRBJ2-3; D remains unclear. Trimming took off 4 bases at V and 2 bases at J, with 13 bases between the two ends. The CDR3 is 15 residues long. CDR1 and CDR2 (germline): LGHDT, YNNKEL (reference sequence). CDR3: CASSRKSLPTDTQYF. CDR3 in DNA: TGTGCCAGCAGCCGTAAGTCCTTACCCACAGATACGCAGTATTTT.

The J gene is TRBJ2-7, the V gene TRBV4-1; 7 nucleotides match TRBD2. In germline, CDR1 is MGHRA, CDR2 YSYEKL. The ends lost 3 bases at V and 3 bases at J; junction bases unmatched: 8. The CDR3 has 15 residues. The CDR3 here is CASSQNQGGLYEQYF. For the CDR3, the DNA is TGCGCCAGCAGCCAGAACCAGGGAGGGCTCTACGAGCAGTACTTC.

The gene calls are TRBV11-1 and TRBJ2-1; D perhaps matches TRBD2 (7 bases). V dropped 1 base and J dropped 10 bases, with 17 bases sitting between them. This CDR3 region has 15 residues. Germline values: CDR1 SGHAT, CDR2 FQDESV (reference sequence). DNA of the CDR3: TGTGCCAGCAGCTTAGAGGGGGAGGGGCGGAGCGAGCAGTTCTTC. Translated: CASSLEGEGRSEQFF.

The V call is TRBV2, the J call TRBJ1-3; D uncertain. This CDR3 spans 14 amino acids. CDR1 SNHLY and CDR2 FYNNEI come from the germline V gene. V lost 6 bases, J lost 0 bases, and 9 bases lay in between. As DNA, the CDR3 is TGTGCCAGCAGCGACGGACGCTCTGGAAACACCATATATTTT. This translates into CASSDGRSGNTIYF. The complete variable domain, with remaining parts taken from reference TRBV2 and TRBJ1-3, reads EPEVTQTPSHQVTQMGQEVILRCVPISNHLYFYWYRQILGQKVEFLVSFYNNEISEKSEIFDDQFSVERPDGSNFTLKIRSTKLEDSAMYFCASSDGRSGNTIYFGEGSWLTVV.

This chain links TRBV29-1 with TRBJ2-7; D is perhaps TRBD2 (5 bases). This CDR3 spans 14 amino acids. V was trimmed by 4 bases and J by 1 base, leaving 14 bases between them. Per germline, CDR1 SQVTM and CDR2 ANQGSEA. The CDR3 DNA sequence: TGCAGCGTTGGGGAACGGACTTCTTCCTACGAGCAGTACTTC. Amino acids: CSVGERTSSYEQYF.

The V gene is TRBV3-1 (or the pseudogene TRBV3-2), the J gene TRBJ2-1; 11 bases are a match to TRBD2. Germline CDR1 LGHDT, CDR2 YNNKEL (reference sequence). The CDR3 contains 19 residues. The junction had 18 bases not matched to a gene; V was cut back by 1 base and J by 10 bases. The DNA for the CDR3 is TGTGCCAGCAGCCAAGGGGATCCCCTCAGGACTAGCGGGTTAGGGGAGCAGTTCTTC. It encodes CASSQGDPLRTSGLGEQFF.

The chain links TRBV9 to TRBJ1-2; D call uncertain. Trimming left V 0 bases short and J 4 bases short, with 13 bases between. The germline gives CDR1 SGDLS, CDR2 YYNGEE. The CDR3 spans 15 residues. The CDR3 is CASSVDVSTGYGYTF. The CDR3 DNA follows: TGTGCCAGCAGCGTAGATGTGTCGACTGGCTATGGCTACACCTTC.

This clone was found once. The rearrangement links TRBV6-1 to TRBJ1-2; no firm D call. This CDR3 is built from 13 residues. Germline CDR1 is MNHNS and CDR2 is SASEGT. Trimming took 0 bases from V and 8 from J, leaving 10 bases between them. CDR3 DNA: TGTGCCAGCAGTGAAGCATCCAATAGGGGCTACACCTTC. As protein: CASSEASNRGYTF.

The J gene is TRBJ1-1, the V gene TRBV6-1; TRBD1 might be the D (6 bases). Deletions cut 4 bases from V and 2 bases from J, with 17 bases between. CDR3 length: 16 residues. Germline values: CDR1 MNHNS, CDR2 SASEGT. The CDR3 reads CASSASLQGLNTEAFF. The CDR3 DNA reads TGTGCCAGCAGTGCCAGCCTACAGGGACTCAACACTGAAGCTTTCTTT.

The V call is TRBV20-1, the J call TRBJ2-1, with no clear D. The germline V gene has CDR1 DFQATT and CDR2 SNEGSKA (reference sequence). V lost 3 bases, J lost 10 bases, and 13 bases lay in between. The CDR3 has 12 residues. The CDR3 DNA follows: TGCAGTGCTAGTCGGACCCGCGTGGAGCAGTTCTTC. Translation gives CSASRTRVEQFF.

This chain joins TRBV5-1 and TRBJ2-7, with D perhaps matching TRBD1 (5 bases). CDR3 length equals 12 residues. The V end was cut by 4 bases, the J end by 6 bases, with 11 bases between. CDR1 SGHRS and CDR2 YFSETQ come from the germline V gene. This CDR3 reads CASSAYGAEQYF. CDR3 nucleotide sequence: TGCGCCAGCAGCGCGTATGGGGCCGAGCAGTACTTC. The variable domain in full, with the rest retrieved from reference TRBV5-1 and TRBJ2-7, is KAGVTQTPRYLIKTRGQQVTLSCSPISGHRSVSWYQQTPGQGLQFLFEYFSETQRNKGNFPGRFSGRQFSNSRSEMNVSTLELGDSALYLCASSAYGAEQYFGPGTRLTVT.

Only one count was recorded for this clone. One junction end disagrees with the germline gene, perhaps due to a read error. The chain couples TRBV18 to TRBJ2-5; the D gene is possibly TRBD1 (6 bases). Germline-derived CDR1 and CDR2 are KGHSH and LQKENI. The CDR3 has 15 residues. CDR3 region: CASSVQGVHQDTQYF. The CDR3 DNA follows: TGTGCCAGCTCAGTACAGGGTGTACACCAAGATACCCAGTACTTC.

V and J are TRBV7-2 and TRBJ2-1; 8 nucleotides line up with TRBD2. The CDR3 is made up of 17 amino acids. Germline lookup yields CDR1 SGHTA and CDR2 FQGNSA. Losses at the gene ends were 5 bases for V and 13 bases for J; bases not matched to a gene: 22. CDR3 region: CASSLSSGSGRVGFQFF. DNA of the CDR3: TGTGCCAGCAGCCTTTCTAGCGGGTCGGGGAGGGTCGGTTTTCAGTTCTTC. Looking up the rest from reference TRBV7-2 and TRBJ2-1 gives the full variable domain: GAGVSQSPSNKVTEKGKDVELRCDPISGHTALYWYRQSLGQGLEFLIYFQGNSAPDKSGLPSDRFSAERTGGSVSTLTIQRTQQEDSAVYLCASSLSSGSGRVGFQFFGPGTRLTVL.

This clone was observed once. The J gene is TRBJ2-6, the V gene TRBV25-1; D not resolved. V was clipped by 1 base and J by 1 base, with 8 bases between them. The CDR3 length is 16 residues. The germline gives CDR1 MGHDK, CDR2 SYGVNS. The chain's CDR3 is CASSELVGSGANVLTF. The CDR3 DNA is TGTGCCAGCAGTGAATTGGTGGGTTCTGGGGCCAACGTCCTGACTTTC.

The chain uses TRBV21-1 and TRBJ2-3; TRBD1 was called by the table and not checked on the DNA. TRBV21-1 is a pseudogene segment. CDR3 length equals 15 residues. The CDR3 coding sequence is TGTGCCAGCCCCAAAGGGACAGCTAGCACAGATACGCAGTATTTT. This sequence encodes CASPKGTASTDTQYF.

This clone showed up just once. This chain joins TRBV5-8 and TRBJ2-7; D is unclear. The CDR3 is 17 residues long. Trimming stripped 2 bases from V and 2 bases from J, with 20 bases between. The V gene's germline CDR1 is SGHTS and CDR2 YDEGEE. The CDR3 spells CASSFSAPLPIPYEQYF. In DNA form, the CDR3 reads TGTGCCAGCAGCTTTAGTGCCCCTCTCCCTATCCCCTACGAGCAGTACTTC.